This TCR beta chain was captured in a study of blood T cell repertoires in COVID-19. This CDR3 comprises 17 residues. With V trimmed by 0 bases and J by 1 base, 9 bases remained unmatched. Germline loops: CDR1 SGHRS, CDR2 YFSETQ. Sequencing used immunoSEQ multiplex PCR; TCRdb keeps in-frame clones, though not all of them. Here the sample spans 45,000 to 70,000 clones, 80% to 85% being singletons. This sequence was found in an elderly woman with active or convalescent COVID-19. Sequencing used peripheral blood. This chain uses TRBV5-1 with TRBJ2-5, with TRBD2 matching over 7 bases. The CDR3 here is CASSLAYFGGGQETQYF. As DNA, the CDR3 is TGCGCCAGCAGCTTGGCCTACTTTGGGGGGGGCCAAGAGACCCAGTACTTC.